This TCR beta chain was recovered during a study of immune evolution from preneoplasia to lung adenocarcinoma (dated by TCRdb to about 2021). As for the study more broadly: HLA loss of heterozygosity was found in under 8.5% of AIS, about 16% of MIA and roughly 33% of ADC lesions, and in no AAH lesions. The TCR sequencing data were obtained from 51 patients. The sample size was set by how many specimens were available, not by a prior power calculation. The overall cohort comprised 40 to 55 patients with pulmonary nodules who underwent surgical resection. POLYSOLVER was used to infer Class I HLA alleles from exome data, while LOHHLA was used to detect allele-specific HLA loss. It was reported in the study that more than 85 samples were used for TCR sequencing. The study profiled immune contexture across lung adenocarcinoma precursors and invasive adenocarcinoma using immune gene expression, TCR sequencing and multiplex immunofluorescence. Resected precursor lesions (AAH, AIS, MIA) and invasive adenocarcinomas were each compared against paired morphologically normal lung tissue. Whole exome sequencing and methylation data from the same cohort of nodules were integrated with the immune data.

Per the germline V gene, SGHDN is the CDR1 and FVKESK is the CDR2. The CDR3 has 13 amino acids, counting the end cysteine and phenylalanine. The CDR3 DNA has 39 bases and is translated from base 1. The trim is 4 bases for V and 6 bases for J, with a gap of 10 bases between the germline ends. The investigation overall reported the following: All patients were from Japan and China, so applicability to Western populations was uncertain. The findings were based on association rather than direct causation, and larger cohorts with long-term follow-up and longitudinal biopsies were deemed needed. Top T cell clone frequencies were highest in normal lung and appeared to decrease progressively from AAH through AIS, MIA and invasive adenocarcinoma. The highest T cell clonality was observed in KRAS-mutant nodules compared with EGFR-mutant or double wild-type lesions. Normal lung showed the highest clonality, whereas later-stage lesions appeared to have higher T cell density and diversity but lower clonality.

The immunoSEQ hsTCRbeta Kit was used to sequence TCR beta CDR3 regions from DNA. On the study's bioinformatics: The ImmunoSEQ Analyzer was used to analyse the TCR sequencing data. T cell clonality was defined as 1 minus Pielou's evenness, calculated on productive rearrangements. To measure T cell diversity, the inverse Simpson index was applied to productive templates. T cell density was expressed as TCR beta template counts normalized to usable DNA, with usable DNA estimated by amplifying and sequencing housekeeping genes. Two-sided Kruskal-Wallis tests were used to compare TCR metrics between histologic stages. TCRdb obtained this table from immuneACCESS and retained in-frame rearrangements with V and J assigned. These tables miss some clones; where compared with another copy, unresolved V genes account for less than half of the shortfall, and the remainder is unexplained. The D gene and trimming were derived from the DNA, and the V and J assignments and clone size from that table. Counted in this sample were 20,000 to 25,000 clones; around three quarters of them appeared once. Jointly, the top ten make up around 5.6% of the sample.

Comments on this clone: Its binding antigen is unknown. Base qualities are not provided; no much larger clone lies one nucleotide away.

Resection was performed on patients in Japan or China between the mid-2010s and the late 2010s. The histologic diagnosis of each case was independently confirmed on H&E slides by two lung cancer pathologists. Macro-dissection after pathologic assessment enriched premalignant or tumor cells for nucleic acid extraction. DNA was isolated from FFPE tissue using the AllPrep DNA/RNA FFPE Kit. The source is a person aged 55-75 years with lung adenocarcinoma. Sequencing input: FFPE invasive lung adenocarcinoma tissue. The sample's cell subset or site label, in plain terms: frankly invasive lung adenocarcinoma (ADC). The chain links TRBV14 with TRBJ2-1; the D gene is perhaps TRBD1, on 5 matching bases. The CDR3 region has the sequence CASSPQGVNEQFF. The sequenced DNA: TGTGCCAGCAGCCCCCAGGGCGTCAATGAGCAGTTCTTC.